This TCR beta chain was sequenced in a study of T cell repertoires in cytomegalovirus infection. About the study: Signatures in public TCR beta sequences pointed to both CMV infection and matching HLA type. Study results and caveats: Across the ex vivo response, the dominant clonotypes were HLA-C-restricted CMV-specific TCR beta clonotypes.

As concerns this clonotype: Its antigen is as yet unknown. A read error may be the cause here, since a much bigger clone is one base away. A read error is likely, as this CDR3 ends without the conserved phenylalanine or tryptophan.

MiXCR, applied by TCRdb to the reads, yields one record per CDR3 protein. The sample yields more than 350,000 distinct CDR3 sequences, approximately 32% seen once. Per the germline V gene, CDR1 is SGHTA and CDR2 is FQGNSA. The CDR3 contains 17 residues. V shed 5 bases, J shed 1 base, and the junction held 12 bases outside the gene matches. V and J are TRBV7-2 and TRBJ1-1, with 8 bases that match TRBD1. The TCR comes from a human donor in good health (CMV status not recorded). Some clones in this sample may be carry-over from other donors' samples. The sample comprised PBMCs. CDR3 sequence: CASSPLSRGLGNTEAFL. CDR3 sequence (DNA): TGTGCCAGCAGCCCATTGAGCAGGGGGCTGGGGAACACTGAAGCTTTCTTG.